This T cell receptor beta chain is from a study of cytomegalovirus exposure and HLA in healthy donors. Study-level points and caveats: The authors considered a cluster of highly shared sequence variants likely to be a sequencing artifact. A further, later analysis showed that HLA-associated TCR beta chains (compared with equally common others) were more clonally expanded. The majority of CMV-associated TCR beta chains were reported as apparently HLA-restricted in a later analysis.

In germline, CDR1 is MDHEN, CDR2 SYDVKM. The CDR3 runs 14 residues. V was shortened by 4 bases and J by 1 base, with 10 bases between the two germline ends. On this clone itself: Its antigen is not known.

Vbeta (60) and Jbeta (13) primers were used in the PCR. Libraries were prepared by immunoSEQ multiplex PCR; TCRdb keeps only in-frame clonotypes and omits some of them. The repertoire includes some 180,000 clones, around 80% of them detected once, and around 1.6% sits in the top ten. The sequence was obtained from a man aged 18 to 30 in good health and CMV-seronegative. This chain uses TRBV28 with TRBJ1-2; D call uncertain. The sample was PBMCs. The CDR3 is CASSSLGDNYGYTF. CDR3 coding DNA: TGTGCCAGCAGTTCCTTAGGAGATAACTATGGCTACACCTTC.